The entry below gives a single TCR beta chain sequence along with its context. This sample stems from a study of blood T cell repertoires in COVID-19. Study-wide context: From T cells, B-cell-depleted T cells, or PBMCs came the material, which was cDNA or gDNA.

Trimming cost V 6 bases and J 4 bases, with 7 bases left between them. The CDR3 is 11 amino acids. Per the germline V gene, CDR1 is DFQATT and CDR2 is SNEGSKA (reference sequence). Adults between roughly 18 and 95 years of age took part from 24 US areas. Some clones are missing from TCRdb's copy, which holds only in-frame ones; the method was immunoSEQ multiplex PCR. The sample consists of some 210,000 clones, around four fifths of them appearing once. The sample consisted of PBMCs or T cells enriched from blood (not recorded which). The receptor was derived from a man aged 40-49 years who had recovered from COVID-19. The chain links TRBV20-1 to TRBJ1-3; unclear D gene. This CDR3 reads CSANIGNTIYF. Here the CDR3 DNA reads TGCAGTGCAAACATCGGAAACACCATATATTTT.